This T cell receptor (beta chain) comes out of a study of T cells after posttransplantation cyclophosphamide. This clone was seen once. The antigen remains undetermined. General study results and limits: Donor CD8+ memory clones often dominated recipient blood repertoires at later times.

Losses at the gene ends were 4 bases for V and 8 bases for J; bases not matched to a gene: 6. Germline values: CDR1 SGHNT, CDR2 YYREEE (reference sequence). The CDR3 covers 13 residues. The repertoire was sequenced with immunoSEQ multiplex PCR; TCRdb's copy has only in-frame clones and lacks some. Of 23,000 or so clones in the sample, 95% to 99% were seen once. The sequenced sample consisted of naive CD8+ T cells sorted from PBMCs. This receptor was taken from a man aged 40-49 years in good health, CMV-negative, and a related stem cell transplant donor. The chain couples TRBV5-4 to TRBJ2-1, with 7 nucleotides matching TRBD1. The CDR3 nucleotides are TGTGCCAGCAGCGGGAGACAGGGCGATGAGCAGTTCTTC. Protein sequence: CASSGRQGDEQFF.